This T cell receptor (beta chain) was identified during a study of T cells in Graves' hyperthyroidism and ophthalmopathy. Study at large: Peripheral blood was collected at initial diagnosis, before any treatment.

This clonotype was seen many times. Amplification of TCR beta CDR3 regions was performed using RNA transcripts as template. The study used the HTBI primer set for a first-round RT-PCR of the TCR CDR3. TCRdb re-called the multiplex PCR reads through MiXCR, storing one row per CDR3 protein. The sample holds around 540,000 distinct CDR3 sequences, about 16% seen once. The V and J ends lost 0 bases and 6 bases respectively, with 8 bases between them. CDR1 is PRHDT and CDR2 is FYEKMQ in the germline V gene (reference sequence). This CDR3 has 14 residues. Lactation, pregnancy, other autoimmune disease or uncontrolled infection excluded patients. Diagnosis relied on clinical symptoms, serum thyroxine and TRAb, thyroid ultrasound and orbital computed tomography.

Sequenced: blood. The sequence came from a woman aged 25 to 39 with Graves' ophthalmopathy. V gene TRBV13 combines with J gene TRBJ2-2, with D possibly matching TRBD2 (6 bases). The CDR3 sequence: CASSLGAGSGELFF. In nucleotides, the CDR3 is TGTGCCAGCAGCTTAGGTGCGGGATCCGGGGAGCTGTTTTTT.